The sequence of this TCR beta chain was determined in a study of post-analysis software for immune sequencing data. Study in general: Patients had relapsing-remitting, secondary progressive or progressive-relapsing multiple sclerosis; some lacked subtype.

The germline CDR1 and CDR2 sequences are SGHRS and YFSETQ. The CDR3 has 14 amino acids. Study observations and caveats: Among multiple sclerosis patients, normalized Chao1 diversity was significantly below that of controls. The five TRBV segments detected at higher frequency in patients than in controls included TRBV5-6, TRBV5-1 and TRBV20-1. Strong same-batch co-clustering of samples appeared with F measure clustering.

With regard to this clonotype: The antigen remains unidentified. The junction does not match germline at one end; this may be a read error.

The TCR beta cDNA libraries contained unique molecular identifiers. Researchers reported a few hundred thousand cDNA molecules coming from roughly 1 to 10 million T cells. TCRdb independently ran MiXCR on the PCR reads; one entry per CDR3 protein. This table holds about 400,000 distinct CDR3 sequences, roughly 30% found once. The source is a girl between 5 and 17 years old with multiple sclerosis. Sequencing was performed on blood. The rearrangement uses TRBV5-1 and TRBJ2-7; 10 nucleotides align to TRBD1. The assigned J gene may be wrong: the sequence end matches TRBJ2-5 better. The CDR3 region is CAGSLTGGMKTQYF. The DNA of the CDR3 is TGCGCCGGCAGCCTGACAGGGGGCATGAAGACCCAGTACTTC.